The clone carrying this TCR beta chain was seen a single time. The germline V gene encodes CDR1 SGHVS and CDR2 FNYEAQ. Trimming cost V 6 bases and J 4 bases, with 12 bases left between them. CDR3 length: 13 amino acids. These data belong to a study of blood T cell repertoires in COVID-19. All enrollees were roughly 18 to 95 years old and from 20 to 25 US areas. The protocol was immunoSEQ multiplex PCR, while the TCRdb copy is restricted to in-frame clones and leaves out a portion. The table has some 130,000 clones, around 86% seen once. The rearrangement joins TRBV7-6 to TRBJ1-1; D is uncertain. What was sequenced was PBMCs or T cells enriched from blood (not recorded which). The clonotype originates from a man aged 30 to 39 who had recovered from COVID-19. CDR3 sequence reads: CASSSGARTEAFF. CDR3 nucleotides: TGTGCCAGCAGTTCGGGAGCCCGCACTGAAGCTTTCTTT.